A single sample is the source of the 9 T cell receptor beta chains below, sequenced in a study of identical twins. TCRdb re-analysed the 5' RACE reads in MiXCR, keeping a single row per CDR3 protein. The sample holds about 690,000 distinct CDR3 sequences, around 5.7% seen once. Sample: naive T cells sorted from blood. Receptors originate from a man in his late teens or twenties in good health.

The CDR3 reads CASSSGGALWFF. CDR3 coding DNA: TGTGCCAGCTCCTCCGGGGGGGCCCTCTGGTTCTTC. This rearrangement joins TRBV18 to TRBJ2-1; TRBD2 matches at 8 bases. In germline, CDR1 is KGHSH, CDR2 LQKENI. The V segment lost 6 bases and the J segment 15 bases; nucleotides outside the gene matches: 10. This CDR3 is built from 12 residues.

This clonotype was seen many times. This chain joins TRBV12-3 or TRBV12-4 and TRBJ2-7, with D possibly being TRBD2 (6 bases). This CDR3 has 13 amino acids. V shed 5 bases and J shed 9 bases, with 17 bases lying between them. DNA of the CDR3: TGTGCCAGCAGTCCCGATCGGGAGTGGGGGCAGTACGTC. The encoded protein is CASSPDREWGQYV.

This clonotype was picked up many times. The chain employs TRBV6-1 and TRBJ2-7, with D possibly being TRBD1 or TRBD2 (6 bases each). V was cut by 6 bases and J by 2 bases, with 20 bases left in between. Per the germline V gene, CDR1 is MNHNS and CDR2 is SASEGT. This CDR3 comprises 16 residues. This CDR3 reads CASRGLGGQTAYEQYF. Here the CDR3 DNA reads TGTGCCAGCAGGGGACTGGGCGGACAGACAGCCTACGAGCAGTACTTC.

This clonotype was counted between two and nine times. V is TRBV7-8 and J is TRBJ2-1, with D possibly being TRBD1 or TRBD2 (6 bases each). V shed 0 bases and J shed 8 bases, with 17 bases lying between them. The germline gives CDR1 SGHVS, CDR2 FQNEAQ. CDR3 length: 16 amino acids. The CDR3 protein is CASSLAPGPRGHEQFF. CDR3 bases: TGTGCCAGCAGCTTAGCCCCGGGACCACGGGGGCATGAGCAGTTCTTC.

This clonotype was seen only a few times. The V and J genes are TRBV15 and TRBJ1-5; no definite D call. Germline-derived CDR1 and CDR2 are LNHNV and YYDKDF (reference sequence). The germline V and J ends were trimmed by 2 bases and 0 bases, with 5 bases remaining between them. The CDR3 spans 14 residues. CDR3 DNA: TGTGCCACCAGCAGATACGATAGCAATCAGCCCCAGCATTTT. This codes for CATSRYDSNQPQHF.

This clonotype was found many times. V is TRBV4-3 and J is TRBJ2-7; no clear D. Germline CDR1 and CDR2: LGHNA and YSLEER. V was clipped by 4 bases and J by 4 bases, with 11 bases between them. This CDR3 has 13 residues. The CDR3 protein is CASSPSYGYEQYF. The CDR3 DNA sequence: TGCGCCAGCAGCCCAAGTTACGGATACGAGCAGTACTTC.

At least ten counts were recorded for this clonotype. This chain connects TRBV12-3 or TRBV12-4 to TRBJ2-1, with D hard to call. The CDR3 covers 14 residues. With 5 bases removed from V and 4 bases from J, the gap between germline ends came to 12 bases. CDR3 nucleotide sequence: TGTGCCAGCAGTGAGACCAGCGCATACAATGAGCAGTTCTTC. Translating gives CASSETSAYNEQFF.

This clonotype was observed a handful of times. The genes are TRBV7-2 and TRBJ2-1; D may be TRBD1 (6 bases). CDR1 is SGHTA and CDR2 is FQGNSA in the germline V gene. The CDR3 runs to 14 residues. V gave up 6 bases and J gave up 3 bases, with 12 bases separating them. The CDR3 DNA follows: TGTGCCAGCAGACAGGGAGTTTTCTACAATGAGCAGTTCTTC. This gives the protein CASRQGVFYNEQFF.

This clonotype was detected many times. The chain combines TRBV5-1 with TRBJ1-2; D gene ambiguous. The CDR3 covers 13 residues. Deletions cut 4 bases from V and 4 bases from J, with 11 bases between. CDR1 is SGHRS and CDR2 is YFSETQ in the germline V gene. CDR3: CASSDGGGYGYTF. CDR3 nucleotide sequence: TGCGCCAGCAGCGACGGAGGAGGCTATGGCTACACCTTC.